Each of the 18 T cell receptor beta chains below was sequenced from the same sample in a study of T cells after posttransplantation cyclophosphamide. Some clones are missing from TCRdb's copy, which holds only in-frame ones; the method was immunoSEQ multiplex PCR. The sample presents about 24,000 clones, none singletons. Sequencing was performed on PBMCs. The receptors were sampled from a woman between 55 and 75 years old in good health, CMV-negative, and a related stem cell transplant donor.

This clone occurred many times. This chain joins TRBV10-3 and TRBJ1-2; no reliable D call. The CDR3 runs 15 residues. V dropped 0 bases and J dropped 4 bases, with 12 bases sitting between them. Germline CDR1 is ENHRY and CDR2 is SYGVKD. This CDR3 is CAISESILGVYGYTF. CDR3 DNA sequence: TGTGCCATCAGTGAGTCGATTCTGGGAGTCTATGGCTACACCTTC.

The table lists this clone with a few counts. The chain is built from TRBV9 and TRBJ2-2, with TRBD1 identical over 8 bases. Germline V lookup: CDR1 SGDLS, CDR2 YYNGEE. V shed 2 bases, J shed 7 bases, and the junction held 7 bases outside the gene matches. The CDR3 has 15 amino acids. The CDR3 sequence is CASSVRGTGGGELFF. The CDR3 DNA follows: TGTGCCAGCAGCGTCCGCGGGACAGGCGGCGGGGAGCTGTTTTTT. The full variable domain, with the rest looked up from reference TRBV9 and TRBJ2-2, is DSGVTQTPKHLITATGQRVTLRCSPRSGDLSVYWYQQSLDQGLQFLIQYYNGEERAKGNILERFSAQQFPDLHSELNLSSLELGDSALYFCASSVRGTGGGELFFGEGSRLTVL.

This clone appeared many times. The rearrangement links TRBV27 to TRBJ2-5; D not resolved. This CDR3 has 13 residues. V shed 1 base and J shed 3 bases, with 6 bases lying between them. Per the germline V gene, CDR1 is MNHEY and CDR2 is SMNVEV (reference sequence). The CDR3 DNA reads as TGTGCCAGCAGTTTATGGTCAGAAGAGACCCAGTACTTC. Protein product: CASSLWSEETQYF.

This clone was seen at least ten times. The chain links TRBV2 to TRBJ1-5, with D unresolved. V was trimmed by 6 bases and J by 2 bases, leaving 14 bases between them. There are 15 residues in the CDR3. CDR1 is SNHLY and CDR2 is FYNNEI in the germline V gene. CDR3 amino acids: CASRAENYGNQPQHF. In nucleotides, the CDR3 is TGTGCCAGCAGAGCGGAAAATTACGGCAATCAGCCCCAGCATTTT.

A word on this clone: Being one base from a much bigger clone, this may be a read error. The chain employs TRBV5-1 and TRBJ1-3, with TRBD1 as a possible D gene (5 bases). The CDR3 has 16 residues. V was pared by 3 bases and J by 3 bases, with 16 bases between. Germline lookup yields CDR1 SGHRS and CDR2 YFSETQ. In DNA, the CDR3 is TGCGCCAGCAGCTCGGGGACTCTAACGGGTGGAAACACCATATATTTT. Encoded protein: CASSSGTLTGGNTIYF.

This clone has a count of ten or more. The CDR3 coding sequence is TGCGCCAGCAGCCGAGACCAATCCTGGTCAGACACCATATATTTT. Protein: CASSRDQSWSDTIYF. V gene TRBV4-3 combines with J gene TRBJ1-3, with unresolved D. Per germline, CDR1 LGHNA and CDR2 YSLEER. Trimming left V 4 bases short and J 8 bases short, with 18 bases between. The CDR3 is 15 amino acids.

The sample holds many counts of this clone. The CDR3 coding sequence is TGTGCCAGCAGCCTAAGGGACAGGAACACTGAAGCTTTCTTT. It specifies CASSLRDRNTEAFF. This chain joins TRBV7-8 and TRBJ1-1, with TRBD1 identical over 7 bases. Germline V gene sequence: CDR1 SGHVS, CDR2 FQNEAQ. The J segment lost 1 base and the V segment lost 5 bases, leaving 4 bases of the junction unmatched. This CDR3 has 14 residues.

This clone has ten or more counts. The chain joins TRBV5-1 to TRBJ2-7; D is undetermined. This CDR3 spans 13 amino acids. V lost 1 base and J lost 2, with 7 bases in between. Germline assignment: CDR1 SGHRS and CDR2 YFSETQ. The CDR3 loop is CASSLRGPYEQYF. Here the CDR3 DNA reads TGCGCCAGCAGCTTGCGCGGTCCCTACGAGCAGTACTTC.

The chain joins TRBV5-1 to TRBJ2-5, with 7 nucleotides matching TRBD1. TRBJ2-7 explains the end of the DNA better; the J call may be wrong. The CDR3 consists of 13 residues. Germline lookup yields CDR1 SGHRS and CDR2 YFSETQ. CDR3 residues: CASSPGQLYEQYF. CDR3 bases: TGCGCCAGCAGCCCGGGACAGCTCTACGAGCAGTACTTC.

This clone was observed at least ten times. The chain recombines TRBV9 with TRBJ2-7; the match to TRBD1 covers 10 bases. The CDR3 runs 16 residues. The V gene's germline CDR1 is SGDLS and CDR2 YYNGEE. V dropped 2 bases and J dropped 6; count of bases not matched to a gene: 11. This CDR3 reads CASSVSTGTGDSEQYF. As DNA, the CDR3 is TGTGCCAGCAGCGTCTCGACCGGGACAGGGGATAGCGAGCAGTACTTC.

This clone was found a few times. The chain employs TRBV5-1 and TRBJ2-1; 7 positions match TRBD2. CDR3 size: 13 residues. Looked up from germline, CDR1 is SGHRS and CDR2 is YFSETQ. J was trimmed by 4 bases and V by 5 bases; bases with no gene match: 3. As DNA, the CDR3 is TGCGCCAGCAGGAGCGGGACTTACAATGAGCAGTTCTTC. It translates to CASRSGTYNEQFF.

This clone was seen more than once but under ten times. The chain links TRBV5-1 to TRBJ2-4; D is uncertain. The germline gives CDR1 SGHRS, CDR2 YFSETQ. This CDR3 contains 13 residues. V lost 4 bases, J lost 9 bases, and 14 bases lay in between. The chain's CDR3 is CASSLSPTVIQYF. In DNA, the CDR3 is TGCGCCAGCAGCCTTTCCCCGACTGTCATTCAGTACTTC.

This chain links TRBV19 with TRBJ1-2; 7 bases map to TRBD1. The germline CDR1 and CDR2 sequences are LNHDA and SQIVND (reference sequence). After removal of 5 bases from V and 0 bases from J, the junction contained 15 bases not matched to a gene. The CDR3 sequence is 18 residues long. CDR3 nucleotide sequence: TGTGCCAGTAGTTTTCTACCGGGACAGCCTTCTCCTAACTATGGCTACACCTTC. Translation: CASSFLPGQPSPNYGYTF.

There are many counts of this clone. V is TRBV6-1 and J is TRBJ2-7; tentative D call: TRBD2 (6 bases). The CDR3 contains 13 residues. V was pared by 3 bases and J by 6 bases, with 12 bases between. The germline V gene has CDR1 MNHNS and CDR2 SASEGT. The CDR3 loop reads CASSDGGVFEQYV. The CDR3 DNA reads TGTGCCAGCAGTGACGGGGGTGTGTTCGAGCAGTACGTC.

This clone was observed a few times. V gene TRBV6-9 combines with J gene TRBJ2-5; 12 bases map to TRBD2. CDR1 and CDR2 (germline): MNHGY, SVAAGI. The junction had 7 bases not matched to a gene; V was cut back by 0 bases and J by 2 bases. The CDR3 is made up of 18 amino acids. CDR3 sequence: CASSYSGLAGGVQETQYF. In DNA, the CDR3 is TGTGCCAGCAGTTATTCGGGCCTAGCGGGGGGGGTACAAGAGACCCAGTACTTC.

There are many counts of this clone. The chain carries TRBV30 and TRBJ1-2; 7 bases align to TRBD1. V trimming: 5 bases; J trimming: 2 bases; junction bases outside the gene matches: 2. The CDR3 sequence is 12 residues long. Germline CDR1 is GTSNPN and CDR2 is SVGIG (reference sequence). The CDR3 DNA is TGTGCCTGGGTGGACAGGAACTATGGCTACACCTTC. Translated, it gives CAWVDRNYGYTF.

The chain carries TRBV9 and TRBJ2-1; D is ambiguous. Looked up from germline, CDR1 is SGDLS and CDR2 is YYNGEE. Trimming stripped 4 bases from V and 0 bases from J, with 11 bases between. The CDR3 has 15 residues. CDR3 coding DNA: TGTGCCAGCAGCCCCCGCTTCAGCTCCTACAATGAGCAGTTCTTC. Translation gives CASSPRFSSYNEQFF. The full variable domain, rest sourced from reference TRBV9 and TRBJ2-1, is DSGVTQTPKHLITATGQRVTLRCSPRSGDLSVYWYQQSLDQGLQFLIQYYNGEERAKGNILERFSAQQFPDLHSELNLSSLELGDSALYFCASSPRFSSYNEQFFGPGTRLTVL.

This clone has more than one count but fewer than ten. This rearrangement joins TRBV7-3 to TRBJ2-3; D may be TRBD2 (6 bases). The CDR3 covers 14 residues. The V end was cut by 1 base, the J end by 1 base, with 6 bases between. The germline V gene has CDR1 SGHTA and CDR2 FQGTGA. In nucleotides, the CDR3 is TGTGCCAGCAGCTTAAGCGGGGGCACAGATACGCAGTATTTT. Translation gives CASSLSGGTDTQYF.